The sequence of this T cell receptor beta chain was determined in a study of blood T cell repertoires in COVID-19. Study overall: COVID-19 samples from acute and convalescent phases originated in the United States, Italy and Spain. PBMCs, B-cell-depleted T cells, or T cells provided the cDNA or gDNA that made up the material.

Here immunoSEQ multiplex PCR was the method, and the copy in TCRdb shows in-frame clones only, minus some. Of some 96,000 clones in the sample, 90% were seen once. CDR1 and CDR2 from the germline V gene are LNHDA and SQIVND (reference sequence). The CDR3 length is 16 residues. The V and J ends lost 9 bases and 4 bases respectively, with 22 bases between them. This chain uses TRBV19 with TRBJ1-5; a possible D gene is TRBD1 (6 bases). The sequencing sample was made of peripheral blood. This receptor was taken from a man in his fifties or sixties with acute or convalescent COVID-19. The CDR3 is CARATLIGQINQPQHF. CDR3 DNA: TGTGCCAGGGCTACACTTATCGGACAGATAAATCAGCCCCAGCATTTT.